The 29 T cell receptor beta chains listed next were all sequenced from one sample in a study of regulatory T cells in long-lasting Graves disease (dated by TCRdb to 2020 to 2023). To prepare the library, multiplex PCR was applied. This sample was sequenced with an Illumina HiSeq 4000. TCR beta libraries were built with iRepertoire HTBI primers and Arm-PCR amplification of CDR3 regions. TCRdb trimmed the raw reads at Q25, called clones with MiXCR and kept productive beta chains. For every CDR3 protein sequence, its rows merge into one entry that carries the most common genes and DNA. This sample comprises roughly 420,000 distinct CDR3 sequences, roughly a sixth of them detected only once. The biggest ten clones account for about a fifth of the sample. The time point tag for this specimen amounts to: newly diagnosed GD, antithyroid drugs for less than 3 months. RNA was extracted from PBMCs in TRIzol for both TCR sequencing and RNA sequencing.

Source: peripheral blood mononuclear cells (PBMCs), taken at new diagnosis, from a patient treated with antithyroid drugs. Receptors were obtained from a female donor with Graves disease.

The chain uses TRBV28 and TRBJ2-7, with TRBD1 matching 9 bases. Germline CDR1 is MDHEN and CDR2 is SYDVKM. The CDR3 is 15 residues long. Losses at the gene ends were 4 bases for V and 2 bases for J; bases not matched to a gene: 6. The CDR3 loop reads CASSSTGTGPYEQYF. DNA of the CDR3: TGTGCCAGCAGTTCGACCGGGACAGGGCCCTACGAGCAGTACTTC.

This clonotype showed up many times. The chain recombines TRBV7-3 with TRBJ1-2, with D tentatively TRBD1 (5 bases). The germline V gene has CDR1 SGHTA and CDR2 FQGTGA. V was clipped by 2 bases and J by 0 bases, with 10 bases between them. The CDR3 loop spans 15 amino acids. CDR3 amino acids: CASSLWQGPNYGYTF. Here the CDR3 DNA reads TGTGCCAGCAGCTTATGGCAGGGCCCTAACTATGGCTACACCTTC.

This clonotype was seen just once. The chain recombines TRBV7-2 with TRBJ2-6; no definite D call. This CDR3 is built from 21 residues. The V gene lost 0 bases and the J gene lost 2 bases, with 23 bases spanning the gap. The V gene's germline CDR1 is SGHTA and CDR2 FQGNSA. The CDR3 reads CASSLADAAFLVLPGANVLTF. CDR3 nucleotide sequence: TGTGCCAGCAGCTTAGCGGACGCCGCGTTCTTGGTGTTACCTGGGGCCAACGTCCTGACTTTC.

The rearrangement uses TRBV6-1 and TRBJ2-1, with 9 bases fitting TRBD2. Losses at the gene ends were 6 bases for V and 1 base for J; bases not matched to a gene: 7. This CDR3 spans 16 amino acids. The germline gives CDR1 MNHNS, CDR2 SASEGT. CDR3 nucleotide sequence: TGTGCCAGCAGGTTAAGCGGGGGGCATTCCTACAATGAGCAGTTCTTC. Its translation: CASRLSGGHSYNEQFF.

Details on this clonotype: This may be a read error: a much more frequent sequence differs by one nucleotide. J is TRBJ2-7 and V is TRBV12-3 or TRBV12-4, with TRBD1 identical over 8 bases. V shed 1 base and J 6 bases; nucleotides not matched to a gene: 5. The CDR3 consists of 14 residues. As DNA, the CDR3 is TGTGCCAGCAGTTTAGGCAGGGGGCAGGGCGAGCAGTACTTC. Translated, it gives CASSLGRGQGEQYF.

In its sample, this clonotype was seen many times. The J gene is TRBJ2-1, the V gene TRBV10-3; 15 nucleotides line up with TRBD2. Germline V lookup: CDR1 ENHRY, CDR2 SYGVKD. The CDR3 length is 17 residues. Trimming removed 8 bases from V and 2 bases from J; junction bases left unmatched: 7. DNA for the CDR3: TGTGCCATCGGCAGGACTAGCGGGAGGGTCACCTACAATGAGCAGTTCTTC. Its protein is CAIGRTSGRVTYNEQFF.

This chain joins TRBV10-1 and TRBJ2-3; 10 bases match TRBD2. The germline V gene has CDR1 WNHNN and CDR2 SYGVQD (reference sequence). V lost 5 bases and J lost 6; bases outside the gene matches: 14. The CDR3 totals 17 residues. DNA of the CDR3: TGCGCCAGCAGTTCTCTGGAGCCTAGCGGGAGAAGGGATACGCAGTATTTT. It encodes CASSSLEPSGRRDTQYF.

This clonotype was seen more than once but under ten times. The rearrangement links TRBV28 to TRBJ2-7, with D unresolved. The V and J ends lost 6 bases and 2 bases respectively, with 14 bases between them. The germline V gene encodes CDR1 MDHEN and CDR2 SYDVKM. This CDR3 is built from 14 residues. The CDR3 bases are TGTGCCAGCAGGAGTAGCCGCCATCCCTACGAGCAGTACTTC. Its translation: CASRSSRHPYEQYF.

This clonotype has ten or more counts. The rearrangement links TRBV29-1 to TRBJ2-7, with 8 bases aligning to TRBD1. Germline CDR1 is SQVTM and CDR2 is ANQGSEA. With V trimmed by 0 bases and J by 1 base, 8 bases remained unmatched. CDR3 length: 16 amino acids. This CDR3 is CSVEDLGQGNSYEQYF. The CDR3 region has the DNA TGCAGCGTTGAAGATTTAGGACAGGGTAATTCCTACGAGCAGTACTTC.

This chain joins TRBV11-2 and TRBJ1-2; D may be TRBD1 (5 bases). V was clipped by 5 bases and J by 6 bases, with 19 bases between them. Germline V gene lookup returns CDR1 SGHAT and CDR2 FQNNGV. This CDR3 has 15 residues. The CDR3 region is CASSPAGVRINGYTF. CDR3 nucleotides: TGTGCCAGCAGCCCGGCGGGGGTGAGGATAAATGGCTACACCTTC.

This clonotype was seen repeatedly, ten times or more. The chain has TRBV7-8 and TRBJ2-1; tentative D call: TRBD2 (6 bases). The CDR3 runs to 15 residues. V dropped 5 bases and J dropped 6 bases, with 17 bases sitting between them. CDR1 and CDR2 from the germline V gene are SGHVS and FQNEAQ. Written as DNA, the CDR3 is TGTGCCAGCAGCGGTACTAGCAGAAGTCTCAATGAGCAGTTCTTC. The encoded protein is CASSGTSRSLNEQFF.

This clonotype was seen ten or more times. V usage is TRBV5-6 and J usage is TRBJ1-5; D is uncertain. Trimming pared 2 bases from V and 0 bases from J, leaving 9 bases between. CDR1 and CDR2 from the germline V gene are SGHDT and YYEEEE. The CDR3 spans 15 residues. The CDR3 spells CASSFTGNSNQPQHF. CDR3 DNA sequence: TGTGCCAGCAGCTTTACGGGGAATAGCAATCAGCCCCAGCATTTT.

This clonotype came up many times. The chain recombines TRBV7-6 with TRBJ2-1, with D tentatively TRBD1 (5 bases). Germline loops: CDR1 SGHVS, CDR2 FNYEAQ. V lost 3 bases and J 7 bases, leaving 10 bases between the germline ends. This CDR3 comprises 13 residues. The CDR3 protein is CASSLAKGNEQFF. The CDR3 DNA is TGTGCCAGCAGCTTGGCAAAGGGGAATGAGCAGTTCTTC.

This clonotype was seen more than once but under ten times. The junction differs from germline at one of its ends, possibly a read error. V and J are TRBV12-3 or TRBV12-4 and TRBJ2-1, with D maybe TRBD1 (6 bases). This CDR3 is built from 16 residues. In nucleotides, the CDR3 is TGTGCCAGCAGACGCGCAAGAATACAGGGATCGGATGAGCAGCTCTTC. Translating it yields CASRRARIQGSDEQLF.

This chain uses TRBV6-2 or TRBV6-3 with TRBJ1-2; 7 bases align to TRBD1. V shed 6 bases, J shed 4 bases, and the junction held 14 bases outside the gene matches. CDR1 and CDR2 from the germline V gene are MNHEY and SVGEGT. CDR3 length: 16 amino acids. The CDR3 DNA follows: TGTGCCAGCAGCGAATTTACAGGGGCGCCCGCCTATGGCTACACCTTC. Residues: CASSEFTGAPAYGYTF.

This clonotype was detected many times. The V and J genes are TRBV7-9 and TRBJ2-7; 7 bases agree with TRBD2. CDR1 and CDR2 (germline): SEHNR, FQNEAQ (reference sequence). J gave up 3 bases and V 6 bases, and 8 bases lay outside the gene matches. The CDR3 extends over 14 amino acids. The CDR3 nucleotides read TGTGCCAGCAGTTTTGAAGCGGGGCTCTACGAGCAGTACTTC. Amino acids: CASSFEAGLYEQYF.

This clonotype was picked up many times. The V and J genes are TRBV7-8 and TRBJ2-7; TRBD2 matches at 11 bases. CDR1 SGHVS and CDR2 FQNEAQ come from the germline V gene. With 5 bases clipped from V and 4 bases from J, the junction kept 10 bases outside the gene matches. This CDR3 contains 16 residues. The CDR3 DNA reads TGTGCCAGCAGCCTTTCCGGGACTAGCGGAGTATACGAGCAGTACTTC. Translated: CASSLSGTSGVYEQYF.

This chain uses TRBV6-2 or TRBV6-3 with TRBJ2-3; 7 bases fit TRBD1. There are 13 residues in the CDR3. With V trimmed by 10 bases and J by 0 bases, 4 bases remained unmatched. Per germline, CDR1 MNHEY and CDR2 SVGEGT. The CDR3 loop reads CAISTGSTDTQYF. The CDR3 nucleotides read TGTGCCATTTCGACAGGGAGCACAGATACGCAGTATTTT.

This clonotype was seen a handful of times. The chain is built from TRBV24-1 and TRBJ2-4; no reliable D call. Germline V gene data show CDR1 as KGHDR and CDR2 as SFDVKD. Between the trimmed V and J ends, which lost 4 bases and 16 bases, there was a span of 13 bases. This CDR3 is 11 amino acids long. The CDR3 is CATSESDRFYF. As DNA, the CDR3 is TGTGCCACCAGTGAGTCGGACCGGTTTTACTTC.

In regard to this clonotype: A much larger clone lies one base from this, so it may be a read error. The genes are TRBV4-1 and TRBJ1-1; tentatively, D is TRBD1 (5 bases). This CDR3 has 15 amino acids. V was cut by 0 bases and J by 5 bases, with 13 bases left in between. The germline CDR1 and CDR2 sequences are MGHRA and YSYEKL. The CDR3 DNA is TGCGCCAGCAGCCAAGATATAGCCGGGGGAACTGAAGCTTTCTTT. Translating it yields CASSQDIAGGTEAFF.

The table lists this clonotype with many counts. V is TRBV5-4 and J is TRBJ2-7; TRBD2 is a possible D gene (5 bases). The CDR3 runs 12 residues. Germline V gene data show CDR1 as SGHNT and CDR2 as YYREEE (reference sequence). Between the trimmed V and J ends, which lost 2 bases and 3 bases, there was a span of 6 bases. The CDR3: CASSLGLYEQYF. CDR3 nucleotides: TGTGCCAGCAGCTTAGGACTCTACGAGCAGTACTTC.

The chain recombines TRBV7-9 with TRBJ2-2, with TRBD1 as a possible D gene (5 bases). With 5 bases removed from V and 5 bases from J, the gap between germline ends came to 12 bases. This CDR3 has 14 amino acids. Germline values: CDR1 SEHNR, CDR2 FQNEAQ (reference sequence). The CDR3 spells CASSVGALTGELFF. CDR3 sequence (DNA): TGTGCCAGCAGCGTAGGGGCTCTAACCGGGGAGCTGTTTTTT.

At least ten counts were recorded for this clonotype. This sequence joins TRBV20-1 and TRBJ1-2; no clear D. CDR3 length: 13 residues. The germline gives CDR1 DFQATT, CDR2 SNEGSKA (reference sequence). V gave up 7 bases and J gave up 2 bases, with 14 bases separating them. The CDR3: CSVWAGRNYGYTF. In DNA, the CDR3 is TGCAGTGTTTGGGCCGGCAGAAACTATGGCTACACCTTC.

This clonotype was observed a handful of times. The chain uses TRBV11-2 and TRBJ2-7, with D possibly being TRBD1 (7 bases). CDR1 is SGHAT and CDR2 is FQNNGV in the germline V gene. This CDR3 spans 16 amino acids. Trimming left V 1 base short and J 1 base short, with 14 bases between. Here the CDR3 DNA reads TGTGCCAGCAGCTTAGGCGGGGACAGATCATCCTACGAGCAGTACTTC. This translates into CASSLGGDRSSYEQYF. Variable domain in full (rest from reference TRBV11-2 and TRBJ2-7): EAGVAQSPRYKIIEKRQSVAFWCNPISGHATLYWYQQILGQGPKLLIQFQNNGVVDDSQLPKDRFSAERLKGVDSTLKIQPAKLEDSAVYLCASSLGGDRSSYEQYFGPGTRLTVT.

This clonotype occurred many times. The chain carries TRBV20-1 and TRBJ1-5; 9 nucleotides line up with TRBD1. V lost 5 bases and J lost 5; bases outside the gene matches: 7. Germline V CDR1 and CDR2: DFQATT, SNEGSKA (reference sequence). This CDR3 is built from 14 residues. CDR3 residues: CSAPQGANDQPQHF. The CDR3 DNA follows: TGCAGTGCTCCACAGGGGGCGAACGATCAGCCCCAGCATTTT.

Many counts were recorded for this clonotype. The chain employs TRBV6-2 or TRBV6-3 and TRBJ2-7; 16 nucleotides agree with TRBD2. The trim removed 6 bases at V and 6 bases at J, leaving 8 bases unmatched. The CDR3 has 16 amino acids. The germline CDR1 and CDR2 sequences are MNHEY and SVGEGT. CDR3 region: CASSAGTSGGAGEQYF. CDR3 coding DNA: TGTGCCAGCAGCGCCGGGACTAGCGGGGGGGCCGGCGAGCAGTACTTC.

This clonotype has ten or more counts. The chain combines TRBV2 with TRBJ1-2; D gene unclear. The CDR3 has 12 amino acids. V was pared by 3 bases and J by 8 bases, with 10 bases between. Germline lookup yields CDR1 SNHLY and CDR2 FYNNEI. The CDR3 sequence: CASSDLWSGYTF. The DNA for the CDR3 is TGTGCCAGCAGTGACCTCTGGAGCGGCTACACCTTC.

This clonotype was picked up many times. The rearrangement joins TRBV7-2 to TRBJ1-2; D not certain. This CDR3 spans 14 amino acids. V lost 4 bases and J 2 bases, leaving 11 bases between the germline ends. Per germline, CDR1 SGHTA and CDR2 FQGNSA. The CDR3 spells CASSSDGANYGYTF. The CDR3 nucleotides read TGTGCCAGCAGCTCGGACGGAGCCAACTATGGCTACACCTTC.

In this sample, this clonotype turned up many times. The chain links TRBV7-2 to TRBJ2-3; 7 bases map to TRBD2. The CDR3 consists of 16 residues. Trimming cost V 2 bases and J 4 bases; bases outside gene matches: 9. Per the germline V gene, CDR1 is SGHTA and CDR2 is FQGNSA. The CDR3 nucleotides are TGTGCCAGCAGCTTATATAACGGCGGGGGTGCAGATACGCAGTATTTT. Its protein is CASSLYNGGGADTQYF.